The 29 T cell receptor beta chains listed next were all sequenced from one sample in a study of blood T cell repertoires in COVID-19. Repertoires were generated with immunoSEQ multiplex PCR, while TCRdb's copy carries only in-frame clones and drops some. The sample carries about 190,000 clones, around 80% recorded once. Sequencing was done on a sample of peripheral blood. The receptors shown here come from a man aged 50 to 59 who had recovered from COVID-19.

The chain employs TRBV5-1 and TRBJ2-7; 9 nucleotides agree with TRBD2. The CDR3 sequence is 14 residues long. Germline loops: CDR1 SGHRS, CDR2 YFSETQ. With 4 bases clipped from V and 6 bases from J, the junction kept 8 bases outside the gene matches. The CDR3 nucleotides are TGCGCCAGCAGCCTAAGGGTAGCGGGAGCCGAGCAGTACTTC. Translation: CASSLRVAGAEQYF.

CDR3 protein: CASSQDRGVYEQYF. The DNA of the CDR3 is TGTGCCAGCAGCCAAGACAGGGGGGTCTACGAGCAGTACTTC. This chain connects TRBV11-2 to TRBJ2-7; TRBD1 matches at 9 bases. Trimming removed 5 bases from V and 3 bases from J; junction bases left unmatched: 5. Germline values: CDR1 SGHAT, CDR2 FQNNGV. There are 14 residues in the CDR3.

The chain carries TRBV18 and TRBJ1-5; D not certain. The CDR3 runs 15 residues. Deletions cut 4 bases from V and 1 base from J, with 11 bases between. Germline V gene sequence: CDR1 KGHSH, CDR2 LQKENI. The CDR3 region has the DNA TGTGCCAGCTCACAATTCGCGGGGAGCAATCAGCCCCAGCATTTT. Encoded protein: CASSQFAGSNQPQHF.

The gene calls are TRBV3-1 (or the pseudogene TRBV3-2) and TRBJ2-1; 10 nucleotides agree with TRBD2. V lost 5 bases to trimming and J lost 3 bases; unmatched junction nucleotides: 7. The CDR3 extends over 16 amino acids. Germline values: CDR1 LGHDT, CDR2 YNNKEL (reference sequence). CDR3 bases: TGTGCCAGCAGCGTATTAAGGACTAGCGGCTACAATGAGCAGTTCTTC. Residues: CASSVLRTSGYNEQFF.

The CDR3 DNA follows: TGCGCCAGCAGCCAAGACTCTCCAGGCTCCTACGAGCAGTACTTC. It specifies CASSQDSPGSYEQYF. The gene calls are TRBV4-3 and TRBJ2-7; no definite D call. V lost 0 bases and J 0 bases, leaving 9 bases between the germline ends. Germline V gives CDR1 LGHNA, CDR2 YSLEER. This CDR3 has 15 residues.

In this sample, this clone turned up once. The chain joins TRBV7-2 to TRBJ1-3; D not certain. Germline-derived CDR1 and CDR2 are SGHTA and FQGNSA. This CDR3 has 16 residues. V was trimmed by 0 bases and J by 0 bases, leaving 9 bases between them. The CDR3 region is CASSLARQYSGNTIYF. DNA for the CDR3: TGTGCCAGCAGCTTAGCGCGACAATACTCTGGAAACACCATATATTTT.

This clone showed up just a few times. The chain links TRBV15 to TRBJ2-1, with TRBD1 as a possible D gene (5 bases). V was shortened by 0 bases and J by 7 bases, with 19 bases between the two germline ends. The CDR3 spans 17 residues. Germline V gene lookup returns CDR1 LNHNV and CDR2 YYDKDF (reference sequence). This chain's CDR3 is CATSRDNIGAERNEQFF. The CDR3 bases are TGTGCCACCAGCAGAGACAATATTGGGGCGGAGAGAAATGAGCAGTTCTTC.

This clone appeared a single time. V and J are TRBV28 and TRBJ1-5; possibly TRBD1 for D (5 bases). Germline V gene data show CDR1 as MDHEN and CDR2 as SYDVKM. V was pared by 6 bases and J by 5 bases, with 17 bases between. The CDR3 is 15 amino acids. The CDR3 is CASRGGRRRDQPQHF. The CDR3 DNA is TGTGCCAGCAGGGGGGGGAGGAGACGGGATCAGCCCCAGCATTTT.

The chain carries TRBV27 and TRBJ1-6; maybe TRBD1 (5 bases). Looked up from germline, CDR1 is MNHEY and CDR2 is SMNVEV (reference sequence). Between the trimmed V and J ends, which lost 6 bases and 7 bases, there was a span of 13 bases. CDR3 length: 14 residues. The chain's CDR3 is CASRGRVDNSPLHF. The CDR3 DNA sequence: TGTGCCAGCAGGGGCAGGGTAGACAATTCACCCCTCCACTTT.

The V gene is TRBV5-1, the J gene TRBJ1-6; 7 nucleotides agree with TRBD1. The CDR3 spans 13 residues. Germline loops: CDR1 SGHRS, CDR2 YFSETQ. Germline trimming cut 4 bases from V and 9 bases from J; bases unmatched to any gene: 4. CDR3 nucleotide sequence: TGCGCCAGCAGCGAGACAGGGAGTTCACCCCTCCACTTT. This sequence encodes CASSETGSSPLHF.

The chain is built from TRBV5-1 and TRBJ2-4; TRBD1 is a possible D gene (6 bases). This CDR3 has 15 amino acids. The V end was cut by 0 bases, the J end by 3 bases, with 10 bases between. In germline, CDR1 is SGHRS, CDR2 YFSETQ. The CDR3 region has the DNA TGCGCCAGCAGCTTGGTCGGGACAAACAAAAACATTCAGTACTTC. Protein: CASSLVGTNKNIQYF.

This chain uses TRBV12-5 with TRBJ2-5; 8 bases are a match to TRBD1. This CDR3 spans 16 amino acids. Germline CDR1 reads LGHNT; CDR2 reads FRNRAP. V gave up 1 base and J gave up 4 bases; unmatched junction bases: 8. The CDR3, as DNA: TGTGCTAGTGGTTTGGGGACAGGGACGGTAGGAGAGACCCAGTACTTC. Its translation is CASGLGTGTVGETQYF.

V is TRBV5-1 and J is TRBJ2-3; 9 positions match TRBD2. The CDR3 extends over 19 amino acids. V shed 5 bases and J 0 bases; nucleotides not matched to a gene: 16. Looked up from germline, CDR1 is SGHRS and CDR2 is YFSETQ. DNA for the CDR3: TGCGCCAGCAGAATCCTGGGACGCGGGAGGGCCTATAGCACAGATACGCAGTATTTT. This codes for CASRILGRGRAYSTDTQYF.

V is TRBV5-6 and J is TRBJ2-1; TRBD1 agrees at 7 bases. This CDR3 contains 15 residues. Germline trimming cut 4 bases from V and 4 bases from J; bases unmatched to any gene: 8. CDR1 and CDR2 (germline): SGHDT, YYEEEE. This CDR3 reads CASSTGQAVYNEQFF. CDR3 nucleotides: TGTGCCAGCAGCACTGGACAGGCGGTATACAATGAGCAGTTCTTC.

This clone was picked up one time. The genes are TRBV27 and TRBJ2-1; the match to TRBD2 covers 7 bases. Germline CDR1 reads MNHEY; CDR2 reads SMNVEV (reference sequence). This CDR3 contains 15 residues. J gave up 5 bases and V 10 bases, and 14 bases lay outside the gene matches. CDR3 region: CATRPYAGVDNEQFF. In nucleotides, the CDR3 is TGTGCCACCCGGCCCTATGCGGGAGTCGACAATGAGCAGTTCTTC.

This clone showed up just once. V is TRBV3-1 (or the pseudogene TRBV3-2) and J is TRBJ2-7; D might be TRBD2 (5 bases). The CDR3 is 14 amino acids. Germline V CDR1 and CDR2: LGHDT, YNNKEL (reference sequence). Between the trimmed V and J ends, which lost 4 bases and 5 bases, there was a span of 15 bases. The CDR3 loop reads CASSPNAGYHEQYF. CDR3 DNA sequence: TGTGCCAGCAGCCCGAACGCGGGCTACCACGAGCAGTACTTC.

A few counts support this clone. The V call is TRBV2, the J call TRBJ1-5, with D possibly TRBD1 on 6 matching bases. Trimming cost V 9 bases and J 3 bases, with 12 bases left between them. The CDR3 covers 13 residues. Per the germline V gene, CDR1 is SNHLY and CDR2 is FYNNEI. The CDR3 region is CASSTGINQPQHF. CDR3 bases: TGTGCCAGTAGCACAGGGATCAATCAGCCCCAGCATTTT.

The chain uses TRBV18 and TRBJ2-7, with 9 nucleotides matching TRBD2. The V and J ends lost 3 bases and 5 bases, in that order; junction bases with no gene match: 5. The CDR3 extends over 14 amino acids. The germline V gene has CDR1 KGHSH and CDR2 LQKENI. Here the CDR3 reads CASSPGSGSHEQYF. Written as DNA, the CDR3 is TGTGCCAGCTCACCGGGTAGCGGGAGTCACGAGCAGTACTTC.

This sequence joins TRBV7-3 and TRBJ2-3, with D perhaps matching TRBD1 (5 bases). Germline values: CDR1 SGHTA, CDR2 FQGTGA. CDR3 length: 14 amino acids. V lost 2 bases, J lost 2 bases, and 8 bases lay in between. In DNA, the CDR3 is TGTGCCAGCAGCTTAGGGGCCGCCACAGATACGCAGTATTTT. Protein: CASSLGAATDTQYF.

This clone was seen more than once but under ten times. This chain joins TRBV4-2 and TRBJ2-7, with TRBD2 matching 7 bases. This CDR3 region has 16 residues. Germline CDR1 LGHNA, CDR2 YNFKEQ. V shed 4 bases, J shed 3 bases, and the junction held 12 bases outside the gene matches. In DNA form, the CDR3 reads TGTGCCAGCAGCCGAACGGGGCGGGAGAGGGTCTACGAGCAGTACTTC. The encoded protein is CASSRTGRERVYEQYF.

The V gene is TRBV11-2, the J gene TRBJ2-2; maybe TRBD1 (5 bases). V lost 6 bases and J lost 7, with 15 bases in between. The CDR3 runs 14 residues. Germline values: CDR1 SGHAT, CDR2 FQNNGV. The CDR3 spells CASRSDLGVGELFF. DNA for the CDR3: TGTGCCAGCAGGTCCGATCTAGGGGTCGGGGAGCTGTTTTTT.

The chain combines TRBV28 with TRBJ2-7, with D uncertain. In germline, CDR1 is MDHEN, CDR2 SYDVKM. Trimming took 6 bases from V and 2 from J, leaving 14 bases between them. The CDR3 is 14 residues long. The CDR3 loop reads CASRNSLTTYEQYF. CDR3 coding DNA: TGTGCCAGCAGGAACAGTCTTACCACCTACGAGCAGTACTTC.

The chain uses TRBV10-1 and TRBJ2-7; 7 bases map to TRBD1. The CDR3 has 15 residues. After removal of 3 bases from V and 0 bases from J, the junction contained 5 bases not matched to a gene. Germline V gene sequence: CDR1 WNHNN, CDR2 SYGVQD (reference sequence). The CDR3 DNA sequence: TGCGCCAGCAGTGAATGGGCAGGGGGCTCCTACGAGCAGTACTTC. It translates to CASSEWAGGSYEQYF.

This clone showed up just once. The rearrangement joins TRBV7-7 to TRBJ1-4; 9 bases map to TRBD1. Trimming at V came to 5 bases and at J to 7 bases, leaving 8 bases not matched to a gene. CDR1 and CDR2 from the germline V gene are SSHAT and FNYEAQ (reference sequence). The CDR3 contains 15 residues. In DNA, the CDR3 is TGTGCCAGCAGCCAAGGGACAGGGTATCCTGAAAAACTGTTTTTT. As protein: CASSQGTGYPEKLFF. The complete variable domain, with remaining parts taken from reference TRBV7-7 and TRBJ1-4, reads GAGVSQSPRYKVTKRGQDVTLRCDPISSHATLYWYQQALGQGPEFLTYFNYEAQPDKSGLPSDRFSAERPEGSISTLTIQRTEQRDSAMYRCASSQGTGYPEKLFFGSGTQLSVL.

The J gene is TRBJ2-7, the V gene TRBV23-1, with D tentatively TRBD1 (5 bases). TRBV23-1 is known as an ORF, though its function is uncertain. With 3 bases removed from V and 2 bases from J, the gap between germline ends came to 26 bases. This CDR3 contains 19 residues. CDR3 bases: TGCGCCAGCAGTCACCTGACAACTTTTCAGGGTGTTAGCCCCTACGAGCAGTACTTC. This sequence encodes CASSHLTTFQGVSPYEQYF.

Only a few counts were recorded for this clone. The chain combines TRBV5-4 with TRBJ2-2; TRBD2 agrees at 7 bases. This CDR3 is 15 amino acids long. Looked up from germline, CDR1 is SGHNT and CDR2 is YYREEE (reference sequence). V was clipped by 4 bases and J by 4 bases; unmatched bases: 7. The CDR3 sequence is CASSRTGLRTGELFF. The CDR3 DNA is TGTGCCAGCAGCCGAACGGGACTACGCACCGGGGAGCTGTTTTTT. Based on the CDR3 plus reference TRBV5-4 and TRBJ2-2, the full variable domain is ETGVTQSPTHLIKTRGQQVTLRCSSQSGHNTVSWYQQALGQGPQFIFQYYREEENGRGNFPPRFSGLQFPNYSSELNVNALELDDSALYLCASSRTGLRTGELFFGEGSRLTVL.

This clone appeared a single time. V and J are TRBV5-1 and TRBJ2-3; 7 bases align to TRBD1. Germline values: CDR1 SGHRS, CDR2 YFSETQ. The CDR3 totals 15 residues. J gave up 2 bases and V 3 bases, and 6 bases lay outside the gene matches. The CDR3 region is CASSSGTDITDTQYF. The DNA for the CDR3 is TGCGCCAGCAGCTCGGGGACAGATATCACAGATACGCAGTATTTT. Variable domain in full (rest from reference TRBV5-1 and TRBJ2-3): KAGVTQTPRYLIKTRGQQVTLSCSPISGHRSVSWYQQTPGQGLQFLFEYFSETQRNKGNFPGRFSGRQFSNSRSEMNVSTLELGDSALYLCASSSGTDITDTQYFGPGTRLTVL.

The rearrangement joins TRBV18 to TRBJ1-1; a weak D match, TRBD1 (5 bases). This CDR3 region has 14 residues. V was trimmed by 4 bases and J by 1 base, leaving 10 bases between them. Germline CDR1 reads KGHSH; CDR2 reads LQKENI. The CDR3 sequence: CASSQTVSNTEAFF. The CDR3 DNA sequence: TGTGCCAGCTCACAGACAGTATCGAACACTGAAGCTTTCTTT.

The J gene is TRBJ2-7, the V gene TRBV7-6, with 9 bases that match TRBD1. CDR1 is SGHVS, CDR2 FNYEAQ, per germline. The CDR3 is made up of 15 amino acids. The V segment lost 4 bases and the J segment 3 bases; nucleotides outside the gene matches: 7. The chain's CDR3 is CASSSDRGLYYEQYF. In DNA, the CDR3 is TGTGCCAGCAGCTCGGACAGGGGACTTTACTACGAGCAGTACTTC.